Listed here are 25 T cell receptor beta chains from one sample, sequenced in a study of blood T cell repertoires in COVID-19. The protocol was immunoSEQ multiplex PCR, while the TCRdb copy is restricted to in-frame clones and leaves out a portion. The sample carries approximately 200,000 clones, 85% to 90% recorded once. The sample taken for sequencing was PBMCs or T cells enriched from blood (not recorded which). These receptors were collected from a man in his thirties or forties who had recovered from COVID-19.

The J gene is TRBJ1-5, the V gene TRBV10-3; D possibly corresponds to TRBD1 (5 bases). From germline, CDR1 is ENHRY and CDR2 SYGVKD. The CDR3 is 13 amino acids. Trimming cost V 2 bases and J 7 bases, with 9 bases left between them. The CDR3 DNA reads TGTGCCATCAGTGAGAGGAGGGACCAGCCCCAGCATTTT. Amino acid sequence: CAISERRDQPQHF.

This chain uses TRBV19 with TRBJ2-5; the D is unclear. Germline loops: CDR1 LNHDA, CDR2 SQIVND (reference sequence). This CDR3 contains 15 residues. Deletions cut 4 bases from V and 1 base from J, with 13 bases between. The CDR3 reads CASSTSAVFQETQYF. CDR3 bases: TGTGCCAGTAGTACCTCTGCGGTCTTCCAAGAGACCCAGTACTTC.

The rearrangement uses TRBV4-1 and TRBJ2-7, with TRBD1 as a possible D gene (5 bases). The CDR3 runs to 13 residues. CDR1 and CDR2 (germline): MGHRA, YSYEKL. V lost 1 base to trimming and J lost 5 bases, with 9 bases between them. The CDR3 DNA is TGCGCCAGCAGCCAAGTTCTGGGGCACGAGCAGTACTTC. This gives the protein CASSQVLGHEQYF.

The chain uses TRBV6-5 and TRBJ2-7, with 7 bases that match TRBD1. With V trimmed by 0 bases and J by 0 bases, 5 bases remained unmatched. The length of the CDR3 is 16 residues. CDR1 is MNHEY and CDR2 is SVGAGI in the germline V gene. This chain's CDR3 is CASSYSGQLLSYEQYF. The CDR3 nucleotides read TGTGCCAGCAGTTACTCGGGACAGCTACTCTCCTACGAGCAGTACTTC.

V is TRBV9 and J is TRBJ2-1; 10 bases are a match to TRBD2. Germline trimming cut 4 bases from V and 6 bases from J; bases unmatched to any gene: 13. Germline V gives CDR1 SGDLS, CDR2 YYNGEE. This CDR3 has 17 amino acids. The CDR3 loop reads CASSSQEGLAGANEQFF. CDR3 in DNA: TGTGCCAGCAGCTCCCAGGAGGGGCTAGCGGGAGCCAATGAGCAGTTCTTC.

J is TRBJ2-3 and V is TRBV29-1; D is undetermined. The germline V and J ends were trimmed by 3 bases and 2 bases, with 6 bases remaining between them. Germline V gene lookup returns CDR1 SQVTM and CDR2 ANQGSEA. The CDR3 loop spans 12 amino acids. CDR3 region: CSVEALTDTQYF. CDR3 nucleotide sequence: TGCAGCGTTGAGGCCCTCACAGATACGCAGTATTTT.

The chain combines TRBV11-3 with TRBJ2-1; a possible D gene is TRBD1 (6 bases). The germline V gene encodes CDR1 SGHNT and CDR2 YENEEA. V was trimmed by 5 bases and J by 0 bases, leaving 14 bases between them. This CDR3 contains 16 residues. CDR3 DNA sequence: TGTGCCAGCAGCCCAGCCACAGGGAGCTCCTACAATGAGCAGTTCTTC. Protein product: CASSPATGSSYNEQFF.

The chain joins TRBV9 to TRBJ1-2; 7 bases are shared with TRBD1. In germline, CDR1 is SGDLS, CDR2 YYNGEE. The CDR3 is 15 residues long. J was trimmed by 4 bases and V by 4 bases; bases with no gene match: 10. The CDR3 here is CASSPWTGGGYGYTF. The CDR3 bases are TGTGCCAGCAGCCCCTGGACAGGTGGGGGCTATGGCTACACCTTC.

The V gene is TRBV14, the J gene TRBJ1-5, with 7 positions matching TRBD1. The CDR3 has 13 residues. The ends lost 2 bases at V and 9 bases at J; junction bases unmatched: 4. Germline CDR1 SGHDN, CDR2 FVKESK. CDR3 sequence reads: CASSQPRQGPQHF. CDR3 nucleotide sequence: TGTGCCAGCAGCCAACCTAGACAGGGGCCCCAGCATTTT.

This chain uses TRBV5-1 with TRBJ1-6; 8 bases agree with TRBD1. The germline V gene encodes CDR1 SGHRS and CDR2 YFSETQ. J lost 6 bases, V lost 5 bases, and 7 bases had no gene match. This CDR3 spans 15 amino acids. CDR3 nucleotides: TGCGCCAGCAGACCCCAGGGGGCGAGTAATTCACCCCTCCACTTT. This codes for CASRPQGASNSPLHF.

The CDR3 here is CASSVGGLANNEQFF. The CDR3, as DNA: TGTGCCAGCAGCGTAGGAGGACTAGCTAACAATGAGCAGTTCTTC. The chain uses TRBV9 and TRBJ2-1; 8 positions match TRBD2. J gave up 5 bases and V 0 bases, and 4 bases lay outside the gene matches. Germline V gene lookup returns CDR1 SGDLS and CDR2 YYNGEE. CDR3 length: 15 amino acids.

The V gene is TRBV12-3 or TRBV12-4, the J gene TRBJ2-2; TRBD1 might be the D (6 bases). V lost 5 bases and J 5 bases, leaving 9 bases between the germline ends. CDR3 size: 13 residues. CDR3 amino acids: CASSLGQTGELFF. CDR3 DNA: TGTGCCAGCAGTCTAGGACAGACCGGGGAGCTGTTTTTT.

The chain couples TRBV19 to TRBJ2-1; TRBD2 matches 7 bases. The CDR3 has 16 amino acids. With 4 bases clipped from V and 5 bases from J, the junction kept 11 bases outside the gene matches. The germline V gene encodes CDR1 LNHDA and CDR2 SQIVND (reference sequence). The CDR3 coding sequence is TGTGCCAGTAGTACCGGGGTGGGACTAAAAGACAATGAGCAGTTCTTC. Its translation is CASSTGVGLKDNEQFF.

The chain links TRBV2 to TRBJ2-2; possibly TRBD1 for D (7 bases). The V end was cut by 6 bases, the J end by 6 bases, with 20 bases between. The CDR3 loop spans 16 amino acids. Germline assignment: CDR1 SNHLY and CDR2 FYNNEI. The CDR3 loop reads CASRPQGGPTSGELFF. In nucleotides, the CDR3 is TGTGCCAGCAGGCCCCAGGGGGGCCCCACGTCCGGGGAGCTGTTTTTT. Variable domain in full (rest from reference TRBV2 and TRBJ2-2): EPEVTQTPSHQVTQMGQEVILRCVPISNHLYFYWYRQILGQKVEFLVSFYNNEISEKSEIFDDQFSVERPDGSNFTLKIRSTKLEDSAMYFCASRPQGGPTSGELFFGEGSRLTVL.

This clone was counted once. The chain combines TRBV11-3 with TRBJ2-1; 8 positions match TRBD2. The CDR3 extends over 14 amino acids. V dropped 3 bases and J dropped 6; count of bases not matched to a gene: 4. The germline gives CDR1 SGHNT, CDR2 YENEEA. The CDR3 sequence: CASSFSGEGNEQFF. For the CDR3, the DNA is TGTGCCAGCAGCTTTAGCGGGGAGGGCAATGAGCAGTTCTTC. Full variable domain (missing parts from reference TRBV11-3 and TRBJ2-1): EAGVVQSPRYKIIEKKQPVAFWCNPISGHNTLYWYLQNLGQGPELLIRYENEEAVDDSQLPKDRFSAERLKGVDSTLKIQPAELGDSAVYLCASSFSGEGNEQFFGPGTRLTVL.

The chain uses TRBV9 and TRBJ2-3; 7 nucleotides align to TRBD1. Germline trimming cut 3 bases from V and 0 bases from J; bases unmatched to any gene: 19. Germline lookup yields CDR1 SGDLS and CDR2 YYNGEE. The CDR3 is made up of 20 amino acids. CDR3 amino acids: CASSAEVRDSFSPSTDTQYF. The CDR3 DNA follows: TGTGCCAGCAGCGCCGAGGTCCGGGACAGCTTTTCTCCTAGCACAGATACGCAGTATTTT.

The chain's CDR3 is CASSLRTGKAFF. The CDR3 region has the DNA TGTGCCAGCAGCTTAAGGACAGGTAAAGCTTTCTTT. The rearrangement joins TRBV7-2 to TRBJ1-1; 7 bases map to TRBD1. The ends lost 2 bases at V and 9 bases at J; junction bases unmatched: 3. CDR3 size: 12 residues. CDR1 is SGHTA, CDR2 FQGNSA, per germline.

The gene calls are TRBV14 and TRBJ2-1; 9 bases map to TRBD2. The CDR3 runs 19 residues. The germline gives CDR1 SGHDN, CDR2 FVKESK. The ends lost 4 bases at V and 0 bases at J; junction bases unmatched: 13. CDR3 protein: CASSPLGGRAGSSYNEQFF. The CDR3 region has the DNA TGTGCCAGCAGCCCGCTTGGCGGGAGGGCCGGTAGCTCCTACAATGAGCAGTTCTTC.

Turning to this clone: The same CDR3 is also encoded by other DNA sequences in this sample. The chain uses TRBV19 and TRBJ2-7; 10 bases are shared with TRBD2. CDR3 length: 14 amino acids. Germline V gene lookup returns CDR1 LNHDA and CDR2 SQIVND (reference sequence). With 4 bases clipped from V and 2 bases from J, the junction kept 2 bases outside the gene matches. The chain's CDR3 is CASSTSGGAYEQYF. CDR3 nucleotides: TGTGCCAGTAGTACTAGCGGGGGAGCCTACGAGCAGTACTTC.

The rearrangement joins TRBV28 to TRBJ2-2, with D unclear. The CDR3 totals 14 residues. Per germline, CDR1 MDHEN and CDR2 SYDVKM. V lost 3 bases, J lost 4 bases, and 9 bases lay in between. The CDR3 coding sequence is TGTGCCAGCAGTTTGGGCCTCGGCACCGGGGAGCTGTTTTTT. It codes for CASSLGLGTGELFF.

The gene calls are TRBV3-1 (or the pseudogene TRBV3-2) and TRBJ1-2; weak D call: TRBD1 (6 bases). CDR3 size: 16 residues. CDR1 is LGHDT, CDR2 YNNKEL, per germline (reference sequence). The V end was cut by 1 base, the J end by 0 bases, with 12 bases between. CDR3 protein: CASSQANRDTNYGYTF. CDR3 nucleotides: TGTGCCAGCAGCCAAGCAAACAGGGATACTAACTATGGCTACACCTTC.

V is TRBV6-6 and J is TRBJ1-4; 7 bases align to TRBD1. The CDR3 covers 18 residues. V shed 5 bases and J 5 bases; nucleotides not matched to a gene: 17. CDR1 and CDR2 (germline): MNHNY, SVGAGI (reference sequence). CDR3 sequence: CASSPTQNTGVGNEKLFF. CDR3 sequence (DNA): TGTGCCAGCAGTCCGACCCAAAACACAGGGGTTGGAAATGAAAAACTGTTTTTT.

V usage is TRBV7-2 and J usage is TRBJ2-7; D gene uncertain. The V end was cut by 0 bases, the J end by 0 bases, with 9 bases between. Germline V CDR1 and CDR2: SGHTA, FQGNSA. The CDR3 contains 15 residues. Here the CDR3 DNA reads TGTGCCAGCAGCTTAGCAAGACTGACCTCCTACGAGCAGTACTTC. The encoded protein is CASSLARLTSYEQYF.

This clone turned up a few times. This chain connects TRBV7-2 to TRBJ2-7; TRBD1 might be the D (6 bases). V lost 1 base to trimming and J lost 2 bases, with 9 bases between them. This CDR3 has 14 amino acids. CDR1 SGHTA and CDR2 FQGNSA come from the germline V gene. CDR3 residues: CASSLVGGPYEQYF. The CDR3 DNA is TGTGCCAGCAGCTTAGTAGGGGGACCCTACGAGCAGTACTTC.

V usage is TRBV7-9 and J usage is TRBJ1-1, with 9 bases identical to TRBD1. This CDR3 has 18 residues. J was trimmed by 5 bases and V by 4 bases; bases with no gene match: 17. The V gene's germline CDR1 is SEHNR and CDR2 FQNEAQ (reference sequence). CDR3 region: CASSSARGQGFPGTEAFF. The CDR3 nucleotides read TGTGCCAGCAGCTCGGCCCGGGGACAGGGATTCCCTGGGACTGAAGCTTTCTTT.